The 25 T cell receptor beta chains below all came from one sample that was sequenced in a study of lymphopenia after photon versus proton radiotherapy. Generated by immunoSEQ multiplex PCR, the TCRdb table keeps only in-frame clones and is missing some. The table has about 19,000 clones, around nine tenths seen once; the top ten hold about 5.7%. The sequencing here drew on peripheral blood, taken from a patient treated with photon-based radiotherapy. All receptors come from a man aged 55 to 70 with pancreatic cancer.

This chain uses TRBV7-9 with TRBJ2-3; 9 positions agree with TRBD2. The CDR3 is 16 residues long. Germline V lookup: CDR1 SEHNR, CDR2 FQNEAQ (reference sequence). Unmatched junction bases numbered 10, after V lost 7 bases and J lost 2 bases. The CDR3 nucleotides read TGTGCCAGCACCACGATTAGCGGGGGTCCCACAGATACGCAGTATTTT. This codes for CASTTISGGPTDTQYF.

The chain carries TRBV6-5 and TRBJ1-1, with a possible D match to TRBD1 (5 bases). Germline-derived CDR1 and CDR2 are MNHEY and SVGAGI. V lost 5 bases and J lost 4, with 14 bases in between. The CDR3 is 14 residues long. The CDR3 protein is CASSRDFQVTEAFF. The DNA of the CDR3 is TGTGCCAGCAGTCGGGACTTTCAGGTCACTGAAGCTTTCTTT.

V usage is TRBV27 and J usage is TRBJ2-7; D unresolved. This CDR3 has 11 amino acids. The V gene lost 6 bases and the J gene lost 2 bases, with 5 bases spanning the gap. Germline CDR1 MNHEY, CDR2 SMNVEV (reference sequence). CDR3 nucleotides: TGTGCCAGCAGCCCGGCCTACGAGCAGTACTTC. Translating gives CASSPAYEQYF.

The chain uses TRBV15 and TRBJ2-7; D remains ambiguous. CDR3 size: 14 residues. CDR1 is LNHNV, CDR2 YYDKDF, per germline (reference sequence). Trimming removed 0 bases from V and 3 bases from J, with 9 bases in between. This CDR3 reads CATSRDRNNYEQYF. Written as DNA, the CDR3 is TGTGCCACCAGCAGAGACAGGAACAACTACGAGCAGTACTTC.

This clone was recorded a few times. This sequence joins TRBV5-6 and TRBJ1-5, with D uncertain. V was clipped by 0 bases and J by 5 bases, with 6 bases between them. This CDR3 has 13 residues. Germline V lookup: CDR1 SGHDT, CDR2 YYEEEE. CDR3 sequence (DNA): TGTGCCAGCAGCTTGGGTAGGGATCAGCCCCAGCATTTT. As protein: CASSLGRDQPQHF.

The chain links TRBV2 to TRBJ1-4; 7 bases are a match to TRBD1. Looked up from germline, CDR1 is SNHLY and CDR2 is FYNNEI. The V and J ends lost 2 bases and 1 base, in that order; junction bases with no gene match: 1. The CDR3 extends over 15 amino acids. The CDR3 reads CASSEQGGTNEKLFF. In DNA, the CDR3 is TGTGCCAGCAGTGAACAGGGGGGAACTAATGAAAAACTGTTTTTT.

The V and J genes are TRBV5-1 and TRBJ2-7; D is perhaps TRBD1 or TRBD2 (6 bases each). CDR1 and CDR2 (germline): SGHRS, YFSETQ. This CDR3 spans 14 amino acids. V lost 7 bases and J 1 base, leaving 15 bases between the germline ends. In DNA, the CDR3 is TGCGCCAGCCGGGGGCAGGGTATTTCCTACGAGCAGTACTTC. It translates to CASRGQGISYEQYF.

This sequence joins TRBV9 and TRBJ1-5; D remains ambiguous. Per germline, CDR1 SGDLS and CDR2 YYNGEE. Trimming left V 0 bases short and J 6 bases short, with 10 bases between. CDR3 length: 14 amino acids. DNA of the CDR3: TGTGCCAGCAGCGTAGACAGTTGGGGTCAGCCCCAGCATTTT. Translated, it gives CASSVDSWGQPQHF.

The CDR3 protein is CASTSVGMNTEAFF. The CDR3 DNA is TGTGCCAGCACCTCGGTAGGGATGAACACTGAAGCTTTCTTT. V gene TRBV7-6 combines with J gene TRBJ1-1; D is uncertain. The germline CDR1 and CDR2 sequences are SGHVS and FNYEAQ. V lost 7 bases and J 0 bases, leaving 12 bases between the germline ends. The CDR3 extends over 14 amino acids. The complete variable domain, with remaining parts taken from reference TRBV7-6 and TRBJ1-1, reads GAGVSQSPRYKVTKRGQDVALRCDPISGHVSLYWYRQALGQGPEFLTYFNYEAQQDKSGLPNDRFSAERPEGSISTLTIQRTEQRDSAMYRCASTSVGMNTEAFFGQGTRLTVV.

The V and J genes are TRBV7-9 and TRBJ2-7, with 14 positions matching TRBD2. Per the germline V gene, CDR1 is SEHNR and CDR2 is FQNEAQ (reference sequence). V lost 7 bases, J lost 3 bases, and 5 bases stayed unmatched. CDR3 length: 15 amino acids. This CDR3 is CASKDGTSGGYEQYF. For the CDR3, the DNA is TGTGCCAGCAAGGATGGGACTAGCGGGGGCTACGAGCAGTACTTC.

The V call is TRBV5-1, the J call TRBJ1-2; TRBD1 is a possible D gene (6 bases). The germline V gene has CDR1 SGHRS and CDR2 YFSETQ. The CDR3 runs 13 residues. V lost 2 bases, J lost 5 bases, and 10 bases lay in between. The CDR3, as DNA: TGCGCCAGCAGCTTTGAAACAGGGTATGGCTACACCTTC. It encodes CASSFETGYGYTF. Complete variable domain (other parts from reference TRBV5-1 and TRBJ1-2): KAGVTQTPRYLIKTRGQQVTLSCSPISGHRSVSWYQQTPGQGLQFLFEYFSETQRNKGNFPGRFSGRQFSNSRSEMNVSTLELGDSALYLCASSFETGYGYTFGSGTRLTVV.

V and J are TRBV7-3 and TRBJ1-1; D unclear. Trimming stripped 3 bases from V and 3 bases from J, with 8 bases between. Looked up from germline, CDR1 is SGHTA and CDR2 is FQGTGA. The CDR3 has 13 amino acids. This CDR3 is CASSLGWDTEAFF. The CDR3 nucleotides read TGTGCCAGCAGCTTGGGTTGGGACACTGAAGCTTTCTTT.

The rearrangement links TRBV6-5 to TRBJ2-7, with D possibly called TRBD1 or TRBD2 (5 bases each). The CDR3 length is 13 residues. The germline V gene encodes CDR1 MNHEY and CDR2 SVGAGI. Between the trimmed V and J ends, which lost 6 bases and 7 bases, there was a span of 16 bases. This CDR3 is CASRTPGRREQYF. CDR3 sequence (DNA): TGTGCCAGCAGAACCCCGGGACGACGGGAGCAGTACTTC.

J is TRBJ2-3 and V is TRBV7-8, with D possibly being TRBD1 or TRBD2 (5 bases each). Trimming left V 1 base short and J 5 bases short, with 7 bases between. Germline V gene data show CDR1 as SGHVS and CDR2 as FQNEAQ. CDR3 size: 13 residues. The CDR3 DNA reads TGTGCCAGCAGCTTAGGGGGGATAGATACGCAGTATTTT. Translated, it gives CASSLGGIDTQYF.

This clone came up a few times. This sequence joins TRBV9 and TRBJ2-7, with D uncertain. Trimming removed 0 bases from V and 3 bases from J, with 7 bases in between. Germline loops: CDR1 SGDLS, CDR2 YYNGEE. This CDR3 has 13 amino acids. The CDR3 protein is CASSVVILYEQYF. The DNA for the CDR3 is TGTGCCAGCAGCGTAGTAATCCTCTACGAGCAGTACTTC. The whole variable domain, remainder taken from reference TRBV9 and TRBJ2-7, is DSGVTQTPKHLITATGQRVTLRCSPRSGDLSVYWYQQSLDQGLQFLIQYYNGEERAKGNILERFSAQQFPDLHSELNLSSLELGDSALYFCASSVVILYEQYFGPGTRLTVT.

The chain recombines TRBV4-3 with TRBJ1-3; D might be TRBD1 (5 bases). V was clipped by 3 bases and J by 2 bases, with 14 bases between them. Germline CDR1 reads LGHNA; CDR2 reads YSLEER. The CDR3 totals 16 residues. DNA of the CDR3: TGCGCCAGCAGCCACGCCTCGGGGGGGGCTGGAAACACCATATATTTT. This codes for CASSHASGGAGNTIYF.

The chain carries TRBV2 and TRBJ2-7, with D perhaps matching TRBD1 (6 bases). The CDR3 runs to 14 residues. Germline-derived CDR1 and CDR2 are SNHLY and FYNNEI. The V gene lost 5 bases and the J gene lost 3 bases, with 14 bases spanning the gap. The CDR3 DNA reads TGTGCCAGCAGTAGACAGGTTCTTCTCTACGAGCAGTACTTC. Translating it yields CASSRQVLLYEQYF.

The chain uses TRBV12-5 and TRBJ1-6; 9 positions match TRBD1. V lost 5 bases, J lost 9 bases, and 5 bases stayed unmatched. The germline CDR1 and CDR2 sequences are LGHNT and FRNRAP. This CDR3 is 14 amino acids long. The CDR3 spells CASGEGTGFSPLHF. The CDR3 coding sequence is TGTGCTAGTGGTGAGGGGACAGGGTTTTCACCCCTCCACTTT.

The V call is TRBV5-4, the J call TRBJ2-1, with 7 bases fitting TRBD2. The CDR3 is 18 amino acids. The trim removed 5 bases at V and 6 bases at J, leaving 20 bases unmatched. The germline V gene has CDR1 SGHNT and CDR2 YYREEE (reference sequence). As DNA, the CDR3 is TGTGCCAGCAGTTATGGCGCTAGCGGAGGGGTTTTGGGCAATGAGCAGTTCTTC. Its translation: CASSYGASGGVLGNEQFF.

The chain employs TRBV2 and TRBJ1-1; 8 positions agree with TRBD1. Germline lookup yields CDR1 SNHLY and CDR2 FYNNEI. This CDR3 is 14 amino acids long. Germline trimming cut 9 bases from V and 0 bases from J; bases unmatched to any gene: 6. The CDR3 nucleotides read TGTGCCAGGACAGGGGAGGGTTTGAACACTGAAGCTTTCTTT. It codes for CARTGEGLNTEAFF.

J is TRBJ1-1 and V is TRBV5-6; 12 nucleotides agree with TRBD1. CDR3 size: 15 residues. V was clipped by 5 bases and J by 7 bases; unmatched bases: 9. Germline CDR1 SGHDT, CDR2 YYEEEE. CDR3 coding DNA: TGTGCCAGCAGTAGGGACAGGGGGCTTTGGGATGAAGCTTTCTTT. As protein: CASSRDRGLWDEAFF.

The rearrangement links TRBV7-3 to TRBJ1-2, with 8 positions matching TRBD1. The germline V gene encodes CDR1 SGHTA and CDR2 FQGTGA. V lost 5 bases to trimming and J lost 5 bases; unmatched junction nucleotides: 10. The CDR3 length is 15 residues. This CDR3 is CASSPGGAWVYGYTF. Here the CDR3 DNA reads TGTGCCAGCAGCCCAGGGGGCGCATGGGTTTATGGCTACACCTTC.

This clone appeared once. The chain links TRBV5-6 to TRBJ2-7; D possibly corresponds to TRBD1 (5 bases). CDR1 is SGHDT and CDR2 is YYEEEE in the germline V gene. Trimming left V 2 bases short and J 3 bases short, with 15 bases between. The CDR3 sequence is 15 residues long. The CDR3 reads CASSLGVRGDYEQYF. The CDR3 DNA sequence: TGTGCCAGCAGCTTAGGGGTAAGGGGTGACTACGAGCAGTACTTC.

This clone was recorded once. This rearrangement joins TRBV5-4 to TRBJ2-7, with 7 bases matching TRBD2. CDR1 is SGHNT and CDR2 is YYREEE in the germline V gene (reference sequence). This CDR3 comprises 15 residues. Trimming took 0 bases from V and 4 from J; bases not matched to a gene: 7. The CDR3 DNA is TGTGCCAGCAGCTTGGATGCTAGCGGCTTTTACGAGCAGTACTTC. Protein sequence: CASSLDASGFYEQYF. Filled out from reference TRBV5-4 and TRBJ2-7, the complete variable domain reads ETGVTQSPTHLIKTRGQQVTLRCSSQSGHNTVSWYQQALGQGPQFIFQYYREEENGRGNFPPRFSGLQFPNYSSELNVNALELDDSALYLCASSLDASGFYEQYFGPGTRLTVT.

This clone is a singleton in its sample. V gene TRBV27 combines with J gene TRBJ2-7; no firm D call. Trimming cost V 3 bases and J 2 bases, with 8 bases left between them. The CDR3 has 13 amino acids. Per the germline V gene, CDR1 is MNHEY and CDR2 is SMNVEV (reference sequence). CDR3 sequence: CASSLSRAYEQYF. CDR3 sequence (DNA): TGTGCCAGCAGTTTGAGTAGGGCCTACGAGCAGTACTTC.